The source of this T cell receptor (beta chain) is a study of early T cells in non-severe SARS-CoV-2 infection. Study overall: Unpaired chains resulted from sequencing bulk RNA of unsorted whole blood. Study-wide points: Lookups in VDJdb leaned toward anti-spike CD8 responses and missed private and CD4 specificities.

In the library, individual cDNA molecules carried attached unique molecular identifiers. TCRdb used MiXCR to reprocess the 5' RACE reads, holding one entry per CDR3 protein. The data hold approximately 70,000 distinct CDR3 sequences, with about an eighth observed a single time. This clonotype was detected many times. Its antigen is currently unknown. V lost 5 bases and J lost 1, with 10 bases in between. This CDR3 contains 13 residues. The germline CDR1 and CDR2 sequences are SQVTM and ANQGSEA. The specimen sequenced was whole blood. The J gene is TRBJ2-3, the V gene TRBV29-1; weak D call: TRBD2 (6 bases). This TCR derives from an adult who was a healthcare worker with PCR-confirmed SARS-CoV-2 infection or an uninfected control (not recorded which). CDR3 DNA sequence: TGCAGCGTTTCGGAGCGGGGCACAGATACGCAGTATTTT. Protein sequence: CSVSERGTDTQYF.